Listed here are 22 T cell receptor beta chains from one sample, sequenced in a study of blood T cell repertoires in COVID-19. Assay used: immunoSEQ multiplex PCR; TCRdb lists only in-frame clones, some missing. The sample holds approximately 130,000 clones, about four fifths seen once. Sequenced material: peripheral blood. These receptors all come from a man aged 40-49 years with active or convalescent COVID-19.

The rearrangement joins TRBV30 to TRBJ2-1, with 10 bases identical to TRBD2. V was clipped by 4 bases and J by 3 bases; unmatched bases: 6. The CDR3 contains 15 residues. Germline V gives CDR1 GTSNPN, CDR2 SVGIG (reference sequence). The CDR3 DNA reads as TGTGCCTGGACCGGCCCTAGCGGGGGCTACAATGAGCAGTTCTTC. Its translation: CAWTGPSGGYNEQFF.

The rearrangement links TRBV5-1 to TRBJ1-3; possible D gene TRBD1, 5 bases. With 7 bases removed from V and 2 bases from J, the gap between germline ends came to 13 bases. Germline lookup yields CDR1 SGHRS and CDR2 YFSETQ. The CDR3 sequence is 14 residues long. The CDR3 region is CASRGETAGNTIYF. The DNA for the CDR3 is TGCGCCAGCCGGGGGGAGACAGCTGGAAACACCATATATTTT.

The chain joins TRBV3-1 (or the pseudogene TRBV3-2) to TRBJ2-3, with 7 bases aligning to TRBD1. Germline loops: CDR1 LGHDT, CDR2 YNNKEL (reference sequence). J gave up 3 bases and V 2 bases, and 5 bases lay outside the gene matches. The CDR3 consists of 15 residues. The CDR3 sequence: CASSQTGAVTDTQYF. CDR3 DNA sequence: TGTGCCAGCAGCCAAACAGGGGCCGTGACAGATACGCAGTATTTT.

The rearrangement links TRBV10-2 to TRBJ1-2; 7 bases line up with TRBD1. Germline CDR1 WSHSY, CDR2 SAAADI. V was pared by 6 bases and J by 2 bases, with 12 bases of the junction left unmatched. This CDR3 comprises 16 residues. This CDR3 reads CASREAGTAKNYGYTF. The DNA of the CDR3 is TGCGCCAGCAGAGAAGCCGGGACAGCCAAAAACTATGGCTACACCTTC.

This clone was counted between two and nine times. The chain recombines TRBV7-2 with TRBJ2-3; 13 bases align to TRBD2. The V segment lost 1 base and the J segment 0 bases; nucleotides outside the gene matches: 7. The CDR3 is 19 amino acids. Germline values: CDR1 SGHTA, CDR2 FQGNSA. CDR3 amino acids: CASSLGGLAGTSSTDTQYF. DNA for the CDR3: TGTGCCAGCAGCTTAGGGGGACTAGCGGGGACTTCTAGCACAGATACGCAGTATTTT.

The V call is TRBV7-9, the J call TRBJ2-7; TRBD2 is a possible D gene (6 bases). Germline V CDR1 and CDR2: SEHNR, FQNEAQ (reference sequence). The CDR3 is 18 amino acids. The V and J ends lost 4 bases and 3 bases respectively, with 25 bases between them. The CDR3 sequence: CASSSDASGTGDLYEQYF. In nucleotides, the CDR3 is TGTGCCAGCAGCTCCGACGCCTCAGGGACGGGGGATCTCTACGAGCAGTACTTC.

V usage is TRBV30 and J usage is TRBJ2-7; tentatively, D is TRBD2 (5 bases). Trimming shortened V by 2 bases and J by 7 bases, and 12 bases separated the two germline ends. This CDR3 contains 12 residues. CDR1 and CDR2 (germline): GTSNPN, SVGIG (reference sequence). The CDR3 DNA follows: TGTGCCTGGAGTCCAATGGGGAGAGAGCAGTACTTC. The encoded protein is CAWSPMGREQYF.

The V and J genes are TRBV7-2 and TRBJ2-5, with D maybe TRBD1 (6 bases). CDR1 is SGHTA and CDR2 is FQGNSA in the germline V gene. Trimming pared 6 bases from V and 4 bases from J, leaving 12 bases between. This CDR3 contains 13 residues. Here the CDR3 reads CASRLPGVETQYF. The CDR3 coding sequence is TGTGCCAGCAGATTACCAGGGGTAGAGACCCAGTACTTC.

The chain links TRBV18 to TRBJ2-3; 9 bases are shared with TRBD2. Germline V CDR1 and CDR2: KGHSH, LQKENI. This CDR3 is built from 16 residues. J was trimmed by 2 bases and V by 6 bases; bases with no gene match: 9. CDR3 sequence reads: CASSGGLAGITDTQYF. As DNA, the CDR3 is TGTGCCAGCTCCGGAGGGCTAGCGGGGATCACAGATACGCAGTATTTT.

The rearrangement uses TRBV14 and TRBJ2-7; 7 nucleotides agree with TRBD2. V lost 4 bases and J lost 4; bases outside the gene matches: 7. The CDR3 contains 14 residues. CDR1 is SGHDN and CDR2 is FVKESK in the germline V gene. CDR3 region: CASSRGGGPYEQYF. DNA of the CDR3: TGTGCCAGCAGCCGGGGCGGGGGACCGTACGAGCAGTACTTC.

Written as DNA, the CDR3 is TGTGCCAGTAGTAGCCTATCCTACGAGCAGTACTTC. Its protein product is CASSSLSYEQYF. V and J are TRBV19 and TRBJ2-7; D remains unclear. The germline V gene has CDR1 LNHDA and CDR2 SQIVND (reference sequence). The CDR3 runs to 12 residues. Between the trimmed V and J ends, which lost 4 bases and 1 base, there was a span of 5 bases.

This rearrangement joins TRBV3-1 (or the pseudogene TRBV3-2) to TRBJ1-4; 7 bases line up with TRBD1. The V and J ends lost 4 bases and 6 bases, in that order; junction bases with no gene match: 5. The CDR3 runs to 14 residues. Germline CDR1 LGHDT, CDR2 YNNKEL (reference sequence). The CDR3 region has the DNA TGTGCCAGCAGCCTACAGGGGAGATATGAAAAACTGTTTTTT. This translates into CASSLQGRYEKLFF.

Remarks on this clone: This same CDR3 is encoded by further DNA sequences in the sample. The chain carries TRBV27 and TRBJ1-2; D call uncertain. The germline V and J ends were trimmed by 0 bases and 8 bases, with 4 bases remaining between them. Per the germline V gene, CDR1 is MNHEY and CDR2 is SMNVEV (reference sequence). CDR3 length: 11 residues. The CDR3 DNA reads TGTGCCAGCAGTTTATCGAGAGGCTACACCTTC. The encoded protein is CASSLSRGYTF.

This clone was observed a single time. The genes are TRBV18 and TRBJ1-1, with a tentative D call TRBD1 (6 bases). With 3 bases removed from V and 1 base from J, the gap between germline ends came to 12 bases. The CDR3 runs 15 residues. Germline V lookup: CDR1 KGHSH, CDR2 LQKENI. CDR3 sequence: CASSPQSRGNTEAFF. DNA for the CDR3: TGTGCCAGCTCACCCCAGAGCAGGGGGAACACTGAAGCTTTCTTT.

The chain carries TRBV3-1 (or the pseudogene TRBV3-2) and TRBJ2-5; 7 positions agree with TRBD1. The germline V gene encodes CDR1 LGHDT and CDR2 YNNKEL (reference sequence). The CDR3 is made up of 15 amino acids. The junction had 7 bases not matched to a gene; V was cut back by 4 bases and J by 2 bases. The CDR3 reads CASSPQDRTQETQYF. DNA of the CDR3: TGTGCCAGCAGCCCACAGGACAGGACACAAGAGACCCAGTACTTC.

This sequence joins TRBV10-3 and TRBJ1-2; D perhaps matches TRBD1 (6 bases). From germline, CDR1 is ENHRY and CDR2 SYGVKD. This CDR3 is built from 16 residues. The V gene lost 0 bases and the J gene lost 8 bases, with 19 bases spanning the gap. For the CDR3, the DNA is TGTGCCATCAGTGAGTCGAGCACAGGGAGAGATGGGGGCTACACCTTC. As protein: CAISESSTGRDGGYTF.

The rearrangement joins TRBV3-1 (or the pseudogene TRBV3-2) to TRBJ2-3, with 8 bases identical to TRBD2. The germline V gene has CDR1 LGHDT and CDR2 YNNKEL (reference sequence). The CDR3 extends over 16 amino acids. The junction had 10 bases not matched to a gene; V was cut back by 1 base and J by 7 bases. In DNA form, the CDR3 reads TGTGCCAGCAGCCAAGGGTTGGTCGGGGGGGCGAATACGCAGTATTTT. This translates into CASSQGLVGGANTQYF.

This chain links TRBV7-3 with TRBJ2-2; a possible D gene is TRBD2 (6 bases). Germline CDR1 and CDR2: SGHTA and FQGTGA. The CDR3 extends over 16 amino acids. Trimming pared 5 bases from V and 1 base from J, leaving 14 bases between. DNA for the CDR3: TGTGCCAGCAGCAATAGCGGCCCCCTGAACACCGGGGAGCTGTTTTTT. Amino acid sequence: CASSNSGPLNTGELFF.

The rearrangement links TRBV7-2 to TRBJ2-2; no firm D call. Trimming stripped 7 bases from V and 1 base from J, with 13 bases between. Germline V gives CDR1 SGHTA, CDR2 FQGNSA. The CDR3 has 15 amino acids. This chain's CDR3 is CASIPFGWNTGELFF. CDR3 in DNA: TGTGCCAGCATCCCCTTCGGGTGGAACACCGGGGAGCTGTTTTTT.

For the CDR3, the DNA is TGTGCCAGCAGCCTAAGTATGCCGTCCCCTTACAATGAGCAGTTCTTC. Amino acid sequence: CASSLSMPSPYNEQFF. The chain recombines TRBV7-6 with TRBJ2-1; no firm D call. The CDR3 extends over 16 amino acids. The V end lost 5 bases, the J end lost 4 bases, and 18 bases lay between the germline ends. Germline CDR1 SGHVS, CDR2 FNYEAQ.

The chain uses TRBV30 and TRBJ2-3; 9 bases are a match to TRBD2. J lost 3 bases, V lost 0 bases, and 4 bases had no gene match. The CDR3 has 15 residues. From germline, CDR1 is GTSNPN and CDR2 SVGIG (reference sequence). This CDR3 reads CAWSVGSGRTDTQYF. The CDR3 DNA reads as TGTGCCTGGAGTGTAGGGAGCGGGAGGACAGATACGCAGTATTTT.

V usage is TRBV6-6 and J usage is TRBJ1-6, with unresolved D. Trimming shortened V by 10 bases and J by 7 bases, and 14 bases separated the two germline ends. The CDR3 sequence is 13 residues long. From germline, CDR1 is MNHNY and CDR2 SVGAGI (reference sequence). The CDR3 DNA reads TGTGCCATCGGAGGGCAGGTCAATTCACCCCTCCACTTT. Translation: CAIGGQVNSPLHF.